This section outlines one T cell receptor (beta chain) sequence together with its context. Its antigen remains unidentified. CDR1 is LNHNV and CDR2 is YYDKDF in the germline V gene (reference sequence). This CDR3 comprises 14 residues. Trimming stripped 0 bases from V and 6 bases from J, with 8 bases between. The sample is drawn from a study of CD8 T cells in Susac syndrome. Study-level background: Patients with Susac syndrome were therapy-naive, on corticosteroids, or on intravenous immunoglobulin alone at the time that blood was drawn.

Study-level points and caveats: In total CD8+ repertoires, fewer than 20 Susac-specific public clones were found, and in CD8+ TEMRA repertoires, roughly five were found.

Reverse transcription used roughly 0.5 to 1 ug RNA and random hexamers. The authors amplified TCR beta CDR3 across 54 Vbeta and 13 Jbeta using immunoSEQ multiplex PCR. From the immunoSEQ multiplex PCR reads, TCRdb called clonotypes with MiXCR, one entry per CDR3 protein. Of about 76,000 distinct CDR3 sequences detected, roughly 92% appear once; the ten largest clones hold roughly 0.45%. Blood CD8+ and CD4+ T cells underwent high-throughput TCR beta sequencing. This TCR was recovered from a human donor with Susac syndrome. This rearrangement joins TRBV15 to TRBJ2-2; D is unresolved. The sample comprised CD8+ T cells from PBMCs. CDR3 coding DNA: TGTGCCACCAGCAGAGATTTAAGCCCCGGGGAGCTGTTTTTT. The encoded protein is CATSRDLSPGELFF.